Presented here are 28 T cell receptor beta chains from one specimen sequenced in a study of blood T cell repertoires in COVID-19. Assay: immunoSEQ multiplex PCR; the TCRdb copy retains only in-frame clones and omits some. The sample lists about 34,000 clones; roughly 73% were seen once. Sequenced material: peripheral blood. These receptor sequences come from an elderly man with active or convalescent COVID-19.

The V gene is TRBV7-2, the J gene TRBJ2-3, with TRBD2 identical over 7 bases. The trim removed 4 bases at V and 4 bases at J, leaving 11 bases unmatched. The CDR3 spans 16 residues. CDR1 and CDR2 (germline): SGHTA, FQGNSA. CDR3 in amino acids: CASSSPIGRSADTQYF. In DNA form, the CDR3 reads TGTGCCAGCAGCTCCCCTATCGGGAGGTCGGCAGATACGCAGTATTTT.

This clone was observed a handful of times. V and J are TRBV28 and TRBJ2-5; a weak D match, TRBD2 (6 bases). The germline gives CDR1 MDHEN, CDR2 SYDVKM. V dropped 5 bases and J dropped 3 bases, with 7 bases sitting between them. This CDR3 is 12 amino acids long. The CDR3 is CASSEREETQYF. CDR3 DNA: TGTGCCAGCAGTGAGCGGGAAGAGACCCAGTACTTC.

J is TRBJ2-1 and V is TRBV2; TRBD1 is a possible D gene (6 bases). Germline lookup yields CDR1 SNHLY and CDR2 FYNNEI. Trimming cost V 6 bases and J 2 bases, with 11 bases left between them. This CDR3 spans 14 amino acids. CDR3 bases: TGTGCCAGCAGAACAGGGAATCCCTACAATGAGCAGTTCTTC. It encodes CASRTGNPYNEQFF.

The chain carries TRBV28 and TRBJ2-6; TRBD1 matches 10 bases. Germline CDR1 is MDHEN and CDR2 is SYDVKM. V trimming: 6 bases; J trimming: 7 bases; junction bases outside the gene matches: 6. The CDR3 totals 15 residues. The CDR3 protein is CASSQTGGLANVLTF. In DNA form, the CDR3 reads TGTGCCAGCAGCCAGACAGGGGGCTTAGCCAACGTCCTGACTTTC.

This CDR3 reads CAWSGMSSGNTIYF. CDR3 nucleotide sequence: TGTGCCTGGAGTGGCATGAGCTCTGGAAACACCATATATTTT. V is TRBV30 and J is TRBJ1-3; D remains ambiguous. Looked up from germline, CDR1 is GTSNPN and CDR2 is SVGIG (reference sequence). V was pared by 1 base and J by 0 bases, with 7 bases between. This CDR3 is 14 amino acids long.

This clone was seen a handful of times. At the DNA level, this CDR3 is encoded by other sequences in the same sample as well. The chain joins TRBV5-5 to TRBJ2-7; D uncertain. V was cut by 2 bases and J by 4 bases, with 4 bases left in between. The length of the CDR3 is 11 residues. Germline CDR1 reads SGHKS; CDR2 reads YYEKEE (reference sequence). The CDR3 DNA follows: TGTGCCAGCAGCTTCTTATACGAGCAGTACTTC. Its translation is CASSFLYEQYF.

This chain connects TRBV27 to TRBJ1-4; D might be TRBD1 (5 bases). The length of the CDR3 is 14 residues. Germline CDR1 MNHEY, CDR2 SMNVEV (reference sequence). V was clipped by 2 bases and J by 7 bases, with 11 bases between them. The CDR3 spells CASSLVRRGEKLFF. CDR3 DNA sequence: TGTGCCAGCAGTTTAGTCAGGAGGGGTGAAAAACTGTTTTTT.

The chain recombines TRBV9 with TRBJ2-1, with 9 bases fitting TRBD2. The V gene end was trimmed by 3 bases and the J gene end by 8 bases; junction bases not matched to a gene: 15. The CDR3 runs 17 residues. CDR1 is SGDLS and CDR2 is YYNGEE in the germline V gene. The CDR3 DNA is TGTGCCAGCAGCGCCGGCTCGGGGGCGGGAGGGCCGGATGAGCAGTTCTTC. Amino acid sequence: CASSAGSGAGGPDEQFF.

This chain links TRBV11-3 with TRBJ2-1, with a weak D call TRBD2 (5 bases). CDR3 length: 14 residues. Germline CDR1 is SGHNT and CDR2 is YENEEA. V gave up 5 bases and J gave up 4 bases, with 12 bases separating them. As DNA, the CDR3 is TGTGCCAGCAGCCCCCCGGGGATGTACAATGAGCAGTTCTTC. This sequence encodes CASSPPGMYNEQFF.

This clone was detected once. The junction shows a germline mismatch at one end, possibly a read error. The genes are TRBV19 and TRBJ2-1; 10 nucleotides match TRBD1. The V gene's germline CDR1 is LNHDA and CDR2 SQIVND (reference sequence). The CDR3 extends over 15 amino acids. DNA for the CDR3: TGTGCCAGTAGAATAGGACAGGGGGTCACCAATGAGCAGTTCTTC. This codes for CASRIGQGVTNEQFF.

This chain joins TRBV5-1 and TRBJ2-1, with 10 bases aligning to TRBD2. Germline trimming cut 0 bases from V and 10 bases from J; bases unmatched to any gene: 7. Germline values: CDR1 SGHRS, CDR2 YFSETQ. The CDR3 is 15 residues long. The CDR3 spells CASSLGSLAGAEQFF. Here the CDR3 DNA reads TGCGCCAGCAGCTTGGGGAGTCTAGCGGGAGCAGAGCAGTTCTTC.

Here the CDR3 DNA reads TGTGCCAGCAGCTGGGACAGGGGCCAGGATTCACCCCTCCACTTT. Translation: CASSWDRGQDSPLHF. The rearrangement links TRBV5-6 to TRBJ1-6; TRBD1 agrees at 10 bases. The CDR3 covers 15 residues. The V and J ends lost 3 bases and 8 bases, in that order; junction bases with no gene match: 5. Germline values: CDR1 SGHDT, CDR2 YYEEEE.

This clone came up a few times. This sequence joins TRBV11-2 and TRBJ2-1; TRBD2 aligns across 11 bases. Trimming at V came to 5 bases and at J to 3 bases, leaving 6 bases not matched to a gene. The CDR3 runs to 16 residues. Germline CDR1 reads SGHAT; CDR2 reads FQNNGV. The CDR3 bases are TGTGCCAGCAGCACGGGACTAGCGGAGATCTACAATGAGCAGTTCTTC. It codes for CASSTGLAEIYNEQFF.

The chain employs TRBV9 and TRBJ2-2; 8 bases agree with TRBD2. Germline V lookup: CDR1 SGDLS, CDR2 YYNGEE. Trimming cost V 4 bases and J 6 bases; bases outside gene matches: 5. The CDR3 has 14 amino acids. This CDR3 reads CASSMSGSSGELFF. The DNA for the CDR3 is TGTGCCAGCAGCATGAGCGGGAGTTCCGGGGAGCTGTTTTTT.

The chain recombines TRBV6-5 with TRBJ2-3; a weak D match, TRBD2 (6 bases). Germline V CDR1 and CDR2: MNHEY, SVGAGI. CDR3 size: 12 residues. Trimming left V 6 bases short and J 2 bases short, with 6 bases between. DNA for the CDR3: TGTGCCAGCAGGGGACTCACAGATACGCAGTATTTT. As protein: CASRGLTDTQYF.

The CDR3 sequence: CASSLWPDNEQFF. CDR3 nucleotides: TGTGCCAGCAGCTTGTGGCCCGACAATGAGCAGTTCTTC. J is TRBJ2-1 and V is TRBV5-8; no clear D. Germline V gene data show CDR1 as SGHTS and CDR2 as YDEGEE. Trimming removed 1 base at V and 5 bases at J, with 7 bases between. The CDR3 length is 13 residues.

The J gene is TRBJ1-5, the V gene TRBV19; TRBD1 matches at 12 bases. The V gene end was trimmed by 6 bases and the J gene end by 1 base; junction bases not matched to a gene: 19. This CDR3 has 21 residues. Germline V gene lookup returns CDR1 LNHDA and CDR2 SQIVND (reference sequence). The CDR3 sequence is CASSVGEHRDRGQRSNQPQHF. CDR3 nucleotides: TGTGCCAGTAGCGTAGGGGAACACCGGGACAGGGGGCAGAGAAGCAATCAGCCCCAGCATTTT.

The V gene is TRBV6-5, the J gene TRBJ1-1; D is uncertain. Trimming took 2 bases from V and 3 from J, leaving 7 bases between them. This CDR3 has 13 residues. The germline V gene encodes CDR1 MNHEY and CDR2 SVGAGI. CDR3 DNA sequence: TGTGCCAGCAGTTACGGTACATACACTGAAGCTTTCTTT. Amino acids: CASSYGTYTEAFF.

A few counts support this clone. V and J are TRBV19 and TRBJ1-1; no firm D call. This CDR3 contains 15 residues. V was pared by 7 bases and J by 5 bases, with 20 bases between. Germline loops: CDR1 LNHDA, CDR2 SQIVND (reference sequence). The CDR3 is CASTTKGGYGTEAFF. For the CDR3, the DNA is TGTGCCAGTACCACGAAAGGAGGGTATGGGACTGAAGCTTTCTTT.

By its share, this clone is medium-sized (0.01 to 0.1%). The chain is built from TRBV6-5 and TRBJ1-2, with D uncertain. CDR3 length: 15 amino acids. V was pared by 0 bases and J by 2 bases, with 10 bases between. From germline, CDR1 is MNHEY and CDR2 SVGAGI. The CDR3 DNA follows: TGTGCCAGCAGTTACTCGGAGGGCATGAACTATGGCTACACCTTC. This encodes CASSYSEGMNYGYTF.

This rearrangement joins TRBV5-4 to TRBJ2-1, with D perhaps TRBD2 (5 bases). CDR3 size: 13 residues. V lost 5 bases and J 1 base, leaving 7 bases between the germline ends. From germline, CDR1 is SGHNT and CDR2 YYREEE (reference sequence). The CDR3 region is CASRGGSYNEQFF. The CDR3 DNA sequence: TGTGCCAGCAGGGGCGGGTCCTACAATGAGCAGTTCTTC.

The genes are TRBV4-1 and TRBJ2-7; D is uncertain. Germline CDR1 reads MGHRA; CDR2 reads YSYEKL. The CDR3 consists of 16 residues. V lost 0 bases and J lost 0, with 12 bases in between. The CDR3 DNA reads as TGCGCCAGCAGCCAAGACTTCGGAGCCGGCTCCTACGAGCAGTACTTC. Translating gives CASSQDFGAGSYEQYF.

This clone was seen once. This chain uses TRBV11-2 with TRBJ2-7, with 12 bases lining up with TRBD1. Germline V gives CDR1 SGHAT, CDR2 FQNNGV. J was trimmed by 6 bases and V by 1 base; bases with no gene match: 4. The CDR3 has 15 amino acids. CDR3 coding DNA: TGTGCCAGCAGCTTAGCGGGACAGGGGGCAGTCGAGCAGTACTTC. Residues: CASSLAGQGAVEQYF.

The chain combines TRBV5-5 with TRBJ2-3, with TRBD1 identical over 9 bases. CDR1 is SGHKS, CDR2 YYEKEE, per germline (reference sequence). J lost 4 bases, V lost 4 bases, and 7 bases had no gene match. The CDR3 runs to 15 residues. CDR3 sequence (DNA): TGTGCCAGCAGCAGGAGGACAGGGGAATCAGATACGCAGTATTTT. Translating it yields CASSRRTGESDTQYF.

This clone has a handful of counts. CDR3 residues: CASSLVSGLTHEQFF. The CDR3 DNA reads TGCGCCAGCAGCTTGGTCAGCGGGCTTACACACGAGCAGTTCTTC. The V gene is TRBV5-1, the J gene TRBJ2-1, with D possibly matching TRBD2 (6 bases). The CDR3 totals 15 residues. V was cut by 0 bases and J by 10 bases, with 17 bases left in between. Germline V gene lookup returns CDR1 SGHRS and CDR2 YFSETQ.

This clone was recorded only once. V and J are TRBV25-1 and TRBJ1-1, with D perhaps matching TRBD1 (5 bases). V gave up 11 bases and J gave up 2 bases, with 12 bases separating them. Germline V gives CDR1 MGHDK, CDR2 SYGVNS. The CDR3 is made up of 12 amino acids. The DNA of the CDR3 is TGTGCCTCTCGCGGGGGAAACACTGAAGCTTTCTTT. It translates to CASRGGNTEAFF.

V and J are TRBV28 and TRBJ2-7, with 10 bases aligning to TRBD2. J was trimmed by 4 bases and V by 4 bases; bases with no gene match: 7. The CDR3 contains 15 residues. Germline values: CDR1 MDHEN, CDR2 SYDVKM. The CDR3 coding sequence is TGTGCCAGCAGTTCTAGCGGGAGTTCGAGGTACGAGCAGTACTTC. Translation gives CASSSSGSSRYEQYF.

The gene calls are TRBV7-9 and TRBJ2-4; 8 bases line up with TRBD1. V was clipped by 1 base and J by 0 bases; unmatched bases: 5. This CDR3 region has 17 residues. Germline CDR1 and CDR2: SEHNR and FQNEAQ (reference sequence). CDR3 sequence (DNA): TGTGCCAGCAGCTTAGGCCAGGGGGCGGTAGCCAAAAACATTCAGTACTTC. Amino acid sequence: CASSLGQGAVAKNIQYF.